These T cell receptor beta chains were read from a single sample in a study of response to subunit inactivated influenza vaccine. MiXCR, applied by TCRdb to the RT-PCR reads, yields one record per CDR3 protein. The table shows more than 550,000 distinct CDR3 sequences, with about 11% occurring only once. Sequences were derived from PBMCs from blood, sampled on the day of vaccination. The receptors originated from a man aged 45-65 years who received an inactivated influenza vaccine. CDR3s include the opening cysteine and the closing phenylalanine or tryptophan. Each record gives: V gene, J gene, D gene, clone size, CDR3 protein, CDR3 DNA. A D gene is named only where the DNA matches it firmly. Not all rows give a size; the values are once, few, many and, for expanded clones, a class.

V gene: TRBV7-2
J gene: TRBJ1-1
D gene: .
clone size: .
CDR3 protein: CASSYRYRDGDTEAFF
CDR3 DNA: TGTGCCAGCAGCTATCGGTACAGGGACGGGGATACTGAAGCTTTCTTT

V gene: TRBV7-7
J gene: TRBJ2-5
D gene: TRBD2
clone size: .
CDR3 protein: CASSLAGTSGKETQYF
CDR3 DNA: TGTGCCAGCAGCTTAGCCGGGACTAGCGGGAAAGAGACCCAGTACTTC

V gene: TRBV7-2
J gene: TRBJ2-1
D gene: .
clone size: few
CDR3 protein: CASSQTRFDEQFF
CDR3 DNA: TGTGCCAGCAGCCAGACTAGGTTCGATGAGCAGTTCTTC

V gene: TRBV5-1
J gene: TRBJ1-4
D gene: .
clone size: .
CDR3 protein: CASSSPGAGKLFF
CDR3 DNA: TGCGCCAGCAGCTCCCCGGGGGCTGGGAAACTGTTTTTT

V gene: TRBV19
J gene: TRBJ1-1
D gene: .
clone size: .
CDR3 protein: CASCRGNTEAFF
CDR3 DNA: TGTGCCAGTTGCAGGGGGAACACTGAAGCTTTCTTT

V gene: TRBV10-3
J gene: TRBJ2-7
D gene: TRBD1
clone size: .
CDR3 protein: CAISTGVYEQYF
CDR3 DNA: TGTGCCATCAGCACAGGGGTCTACGAGCAGTACTTC

V gene: TRBV12-3/TRBV12-4
J gene: TRBJ1-2
D gene: .
clone size: many
CDR3 protein: CASSPHDGGGYTF
CDR3 DNA: TGTGCCAGCAGTCCCCACGATGGGGGGGGCTACACCTTC

V gene: TRBV7-2
J gene: TRBJ1-3
D gene: .
clone size: .
CDR3 protein: CASSAQTTSGNTIYF
CDR3 DNA: TGTGCCAGCAGCGCCCAGACAACCTCTGGAAACACCATATATTTT

V gene: TRBV20-1
J gene: TRBJ2-2
D gene: .
clone size: .
CDR3 protein: CSARVGGATSGELFF
CDR3 DNA: TGCAGTGCTAGAGTCGGCGGCGCCACCTCGGGGGAGCTGTTTTTT

V gene: TRBV7-3
J gene: TRBJ2-3
D gene: .
clone size: few
CDR3 protein: CASSFHSGSTDTQYF
CDR3 DNA: TGTGCCAGCAGCTTTCACTCCGGGTCCACAGATACGCAGTATTTT

V gene: TRBV5-1
J gene: TRBJ2-7
D gene: TRBD1
clone size: many
CDR3 protein: CASSPPGQGWSEQYF
CDR3 DNA: TGCGCCAGCAGTCCACCGGGACAGGGTTGGTCCGAGCAGTACTTC

V gene: TRBV12-3/TRBV12-4
J gene: TRBJ2-3
D gene: .
clone size: many
CDR3 protein: CASSQRLDTQYF
CDR3 DNA: TGTGCCAGCAGTCAACGGCTCGATACGCAGTATTTT

V gene: TRBV28
J gene: TRBJ1-1
D gene: .
clone size: few
CDR3 protein: CASRGGRANTEAFF
CDR3 DNA: TGTGCCAGCAGGGGGGGTCGGGCTAACACTGAAGCTTTCTTT

V gene: TRBV6-1
J gene: TRBJ2-3
D gene: .
clone size: few
CDR3 protein: CASRPGRGHGTQYF
CDR3 DNA: TGTGCCAGCAGACCGGGGCGGGGGCACGGTACGCAGTATTTT

V gene: TRBV29-1
J gene: TRBJ2-7
D gene: .
clone size: many
CDR3 protein: CSVVLSAYEQYF
CDR3 DNA: TGCAGCGTTGTACTATCTGCCTACGAGCAGTACTTC

V gene: TRBV7-2
J gene: TRBJ2-2
D gene: .
clone size: .
CDR3 protein: CASSPPGGPRTGELFF
CDR3 DNA: TGTGCCAGCAGCCCGCCGGGGGGCCCCCGGACCGGGGAGCTGTTTTTT

V gene: TRBV7-2
J gene: TRBJ1-2
D gene: .
clone size: few
CDR3 protein: CASSLGGFRGYTF
CDR3 DNA: TGTGCCAGCAGCTTAGGGGGTTTTCGTGGCTACACCTTC

V gene: TRBV28
J gene: TRBJ2-5
D gene: .
clone size: few
CDR3 protein: CASSRPGLAQETQYF
CDR3 DNA: TGTGCCAGCAGTAGGCCGGGACTTGCACAAGAGACCCAGTACTTC

V gene: TRBV12-3/TRBV12-4
J gene: TRBJ2-4
D gene: TRBD2
clone size: few
CDR3 protein: CASSPLAGGPQYF
CDR3 DNA: TGTGCCAGCAGCCCTCTAGCGGGGGGGCCTCAGTACTTC

V gene: TRBV7-6
J gene: TRBJ2-1
D gene: TRBD1
clone size: few
CDR3 protein: CASSPQPGQGGNEQFF
CDR3 DNA: TGTGCCAGCAGCCCCCAACCGGGACAGGGGGGAAATGAGCAGTTCTTC

V gene: TRBV10-2
J gene: TRBJ2-7
D gene: .
clone size: many
CDR3 protein: CASRGTYSRSYEQYF
CDR3 DNA: TGCGCCAGCAGAGGGACTTACTCACGGTCCTACGAGCAGTACTTC

V gene: TRBV4-1
J gene: TRBJ1-5
D gene: TRBD1
clone size: few
CDR3 protein: CASSLGTGLQPQHF
CDR3 DNA: TGCGCCAGCAGCCTCGGGACAGGTCTTCAGCCCCAGCATTTT

V gene: TRBV7-2
J gene: TRBJ2-3
D gene: .
clone size: many
CDR3 protein: CASSLEGRWRDTQYF
CDR3 DNA: TGTGCCAGCAGCTTAGAAGGGAGGTGGAGAGATACGCAGTATTTT

V gene: TRBV28
J gene: TRBJ2-3
D gene: .
clone size: many
CDR3 protein: CASSPKSWWHTDTQYF
CDR3 DNA: TGTGCCAGCAGCCCAAAATCTTGGTGGCACACAGATACGCAGTATTTT

V gene: TRBV7-2
J gene: TRBJ2-3
D gene: .
clone size: many
CDR3 protein: CASSLAASTDTQYF
CDR3 DNA: TGTGCCAGCAGCTTAGCGGCTAGCACAGATACGCAGTATTTT

V gene: TRBV2
J gene: TRBJ2-1
D gene: TRBD1
clone size: .
CDR3 protein: CASSEEVTGSYNEQFF
CDR3 DNA: TGTGCCAGCAGTGAAGAGGTGACAGGGTCCTACAATGAGCAGTTCTTC